Reported below is one T cell receptor beta chain. Its antigen is unknown. The data derive from a study of T cell responses to AZD1222 COVID-19 vaccine. On the study more broadly: Second-dose intervals near 4 or 12 weeks were combined. Study observations and caveats: Sampling captured repertoires only after the peak T cell response. Spike-spanning, vaccine-associated CD4 TCRs were dominant at 160-218 and 743-854. In a largely white British group with more females than males, clonal diversity was possibly underestimated.

Trimming cost V 5 bases and J 2 bases, with 13 bases left between them. Germline V gene data show CDR1 as SGHTA and CDR2 as FQGTGA. The CDR3 totals 14 residues. Sequencing was performed with immunoSEQ multiplex PCR; in TCRdb, only in-frame clones are kept and a portion is missing. This table has about 76,000 clones, over 85% appearing once. This chain uses TRBV7-3 with TRBJ2-7, with D unclear. Sequencing was performed on peripheral blood, taken on day 0 of AZD1222 vaccination. This sequence originates from an adult in good health. Here the CDR3 reads CASSAYLRPYEQYF. In DNA, the CDR3 is TGTGCCAGCAGCGCTTATCTCAGGCCCTACGAGCAGTACTTC.